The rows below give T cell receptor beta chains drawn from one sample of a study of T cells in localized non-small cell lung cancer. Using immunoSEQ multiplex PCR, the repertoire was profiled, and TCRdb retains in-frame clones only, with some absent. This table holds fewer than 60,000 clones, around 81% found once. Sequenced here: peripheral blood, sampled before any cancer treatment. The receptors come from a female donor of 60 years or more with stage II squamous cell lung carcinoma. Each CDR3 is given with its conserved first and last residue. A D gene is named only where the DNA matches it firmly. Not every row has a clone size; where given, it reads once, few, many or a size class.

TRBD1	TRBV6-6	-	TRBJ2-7	TGTGCCAGCAGCCCACGACAGGGAACCTACGAGCAGTACTTC	CASSPRQGTYEQYF
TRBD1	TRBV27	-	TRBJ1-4	TGTGCCAGCAGTCCCCGACAGGGGCTGGTTGAAAAACTGTTTTTT	CASSPRQGLVEKLFF
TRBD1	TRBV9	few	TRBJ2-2	TGTGCCAGCAGCCCCCAGACAGGGAGCACCGGGGAGCTGTTTTTT	CASSPQTGSTGELFF
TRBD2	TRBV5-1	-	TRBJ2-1	TGCGCCAGCAGCTTGGATAGCGGGGGAGCCAAGGAGTTCTTC	CASSLDSGGAKEFF
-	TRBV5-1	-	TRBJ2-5	TGCGCCAGCAGCTTGGCGGGGGTGGAGACCCAGTACTTC	CASSLAGVETQYF
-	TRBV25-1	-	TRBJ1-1	TGTGCCAGCAGTGAGGGCCGGGATAATAGGAACACTGAAGCTTTCTTT	CASSEGRDNRNTEAFF
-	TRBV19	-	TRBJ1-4	TGTGCCAGTAGTATAGCGGGGGGCTGGGGTGAAAAACTGTTTTTT	CASSIAGGWGEKLFF
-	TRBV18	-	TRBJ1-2	TGTGCCAGCTCACCCGAGGGGAATCGGTATGGTGGCTACACCTTC	CASSPEGNRYGGYTF
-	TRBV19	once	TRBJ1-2	TGTGCCAGTAGTATAATAGGGTTAGGCTATGGCTACACCTTC	CASSIIGLGYGYTF
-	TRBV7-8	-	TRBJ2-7	TGTGCCAGCAGCTTAGGAGGCGGATACGAGCAGTACTTC	CASSLGGGYEQYF
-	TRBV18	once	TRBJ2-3	TGTGCCAGCTCACCAGACCCGGGGGATACGCAGTATTTT	CASSPDPGDTQYF
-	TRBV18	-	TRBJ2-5	TGTGCCAGCTCACCGCAGTGGGGAGAGGAGACCCAGTACTTC	CASSPQWGEETQYF
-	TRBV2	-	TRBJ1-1	TGTGCCAGCAGCTACAGGGAGGAAGCTTTCTTT	CASSYREEAFF
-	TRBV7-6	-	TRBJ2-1	TGTGCCAGCAGCTTAGCGGGGGCCTCCCCGCGCCTTTACAATGAGCAGTTCTTC	CASSLAGASPRLYNEQFF
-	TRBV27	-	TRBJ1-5	TGTGCCAGCAGATCTGACAGCTATAGCAATCAGCCCCAGCATTTT	CASRSDSYSNQPQHF
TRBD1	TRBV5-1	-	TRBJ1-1	TGCGCCAGCAGCAAGGGACAGGGGGCAGCTCGAACTGAAGCTTTCTTT	CASSKGQGAARTEAFF
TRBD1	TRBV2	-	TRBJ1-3	TGTGCCAGCAGCCCCGGGACAGGCTCTGGAAACACCATATATTTT	CASSPGTGSGNTIYF
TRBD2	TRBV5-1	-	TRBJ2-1	TGCGCCAGCAGCTGGACTAGCGGGAGCTCCTACAATGAGCAGTTCTTC	CASSWTSGSSYNEQFF
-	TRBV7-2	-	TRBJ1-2	TGTGCCAGCAGCTTCCCGGCAGGGAGGTCTGGCTACACCTTC	CASSFPAGRSGYTF
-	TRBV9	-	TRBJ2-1	TGTGCCAGCAGCGTAGAGGAGGGCCCCTACAATGAGCAGTTCTTC	CASSVEEGPYNEQFF
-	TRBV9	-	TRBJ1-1	TGTGCCAGCAGCGTAGGAAGAGGGGACACTGAAGCTTTCTTT	CASSVGRGDTEAFF
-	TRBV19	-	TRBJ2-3	TGTGCCAGTAGTATTCCCGGGCAGGGCACAGATACGCAGTATTTT	CASSIPGQGTDTQYF
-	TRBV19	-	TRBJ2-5	TGTGCCAGTAGTATAGGGGGCAGCCAAGAGACCCAGTACTTC	CASSIGGSQETQYF
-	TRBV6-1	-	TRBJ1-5	TGTGCCAGCAGTGACCTCGGGGTATATCAGCCCCAGCATTTT	CASSDLGVYQPQHF
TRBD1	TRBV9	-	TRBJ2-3	TGTGCCAGCAGCTCCACAGGGGGCTGGGCAGATACGCAGTATTTT	CASSSTGGWADTQYF
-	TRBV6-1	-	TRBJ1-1	TGTGCCAGCAGTGATACAGGGACGGGGAACACTGAAGCTTTCTTT	CASSDTGTGNTEAFF
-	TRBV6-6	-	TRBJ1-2	TGTGCCAGCACCCCCATGGACTCACAGAGGGGCTACACCTTC	CASTPMDSQRGYTF
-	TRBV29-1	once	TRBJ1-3	TGCAGCGTGCCATGGGGGAACACCATATATTTT	CSVPWGNTIYF
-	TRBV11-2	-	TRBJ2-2	TGTGCCAGCAGCGTCAGGGGGAACACCGGGGAGCTGTTTTTT	CASSVRGNTGELFF
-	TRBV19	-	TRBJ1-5	TGTGCCAGTAGTATACACCAGGGAGGTCAGCCCCAGCATTTT	CASSIHQGGQPQHF
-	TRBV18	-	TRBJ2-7	TGTGCCAGCTCACCCGAACAGCCAAGCGAGCAGTACTTC	CASSPEQPSEQYF
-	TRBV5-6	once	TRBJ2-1	TGTGCCAGCAGCTCGCGTGGGGTGGGCTACAATGAGCAGTTCTTC	CASSSRGVGYNEQFF
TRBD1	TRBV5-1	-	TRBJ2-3	TGCGCCAGCAGCCCCGGGACAGGGGGGGCAGATACGCAGTATTTT	CASSPGTGGADTQYF
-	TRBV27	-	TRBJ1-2	TGTGCCAGCAGTTTGCGCAGGGGCCTCTATGGCTACACCTTC	CASSLRRGLYGYTF
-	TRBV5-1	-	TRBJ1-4	TGCGCCAGCAGCTTGAGGGCGGCAGGGAATAATGAAAAACTGTTTTTT	CASSLRAAGNNEKLFF
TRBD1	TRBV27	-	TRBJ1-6	TGTGCCAGCAGTTTATGGAACAGGGGTAATAATTCACCCCTCCACTTT	CASSLWNRGNNSPLHF
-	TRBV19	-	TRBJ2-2	TGTGCCAGTAGTACCTTTTTACTAGCCGGGGAGCTGTTTTTT	CASSTFLLAGELFF
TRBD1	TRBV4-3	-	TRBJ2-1	TGCGCCAGCAGCCCGACATTGGGACAGGGGTCCGCGGCATCCTACAATGAGCAGTTCTTC	CASSPTLGQGSAASYNEQFF
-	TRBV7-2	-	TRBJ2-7	TGTGCCAGCAGCCGCCCCGGGATGAGCTCCTACGAGCAGTACTTC	CASSRPGMSSYEQYF
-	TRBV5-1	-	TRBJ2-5	TGCGCCAGCAGCGTTGACCCGCCGGGGACCCAGTACTTC	CASSVDPPGTQYF
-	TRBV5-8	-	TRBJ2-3	TGTGCCAGCAGCCTCAGACCATCAGATACGCAGTATTTT	CASSLRPSDTQYF
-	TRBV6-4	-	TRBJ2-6	TGTGCCAGCAGCCCAACCGGGGTTGGTGCCAACGTCCTGACTTTC	CASSPTGVGANVLTF
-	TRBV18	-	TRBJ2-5	TGTGCCAGCTCACCACCGAGAAGCAAGTACCAAGAGACCCAGTACTTC	CASSPPRSKYQETQYF
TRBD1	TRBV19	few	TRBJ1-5	TGTGCCGGATCAACGGGGACAGGCCATCAGCCCCAGCATTTT	CAGSTGTGHQPQHF
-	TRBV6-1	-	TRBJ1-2	TGTGCCAGCAGTGAAGAATACAGGACATCCCTAGAGCATGGCTACACCTTC	CASSEEYRTSLEHGYTF
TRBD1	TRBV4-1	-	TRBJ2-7	TGCGCCAGCAGTCGAGACAGGGGTTCGCCCCTGTACGAGCAGTACTTC	CASSRDRGSPLYEQYF
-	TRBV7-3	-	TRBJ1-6	TGTGCCAGCAGCTTGGGAGGTTCACCCCTCCACTTT	CASSLGGSPLHF
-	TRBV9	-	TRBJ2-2	TGTGCCAGCAGCGCCCAAGGAACCGGGGAGCTGTTTTTT	CASSAQGTGELFF
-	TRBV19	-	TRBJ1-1	TGTGCCAGTTGCCGGGGGGGGTTGAACACTGAAGCTTTCTTT	CASCRGGLNTEAFF
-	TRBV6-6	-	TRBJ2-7	TGTGCCAGCACCCCGAGGGATCGACAGGCCTACGAGCAGTACTTC	CASTPRDRQAYEQYF
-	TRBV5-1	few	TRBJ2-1	TGCGCCAGCAGACGGGACCTAAACAATGAGCAGTTCTTC	CASRRDLNNEQFF
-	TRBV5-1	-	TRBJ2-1	TGCGCCAGCAGCTCCTGGGGGGGCCGCAATGAGCAGTTCTTC	CASSSWGGRNEQFF
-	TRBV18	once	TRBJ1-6	TGTGCCAGCTCTCAGGGCCCTCCCTCGAATTCACCCCTCCACTTT	CASSQGPPSNSPLHF
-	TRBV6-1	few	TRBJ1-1	TGTGCCAGCAGTGCACCACCGGGACGGCTGAACACTGAAGCTTTCTTT	CASSAPPGRLNTEAFF
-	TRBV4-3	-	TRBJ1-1	TGCGCCAGCAGCCAAGATTGGGGACACCCGAACACTGAAGCTTTCTTT	CASSQDWGHPNTEAFF
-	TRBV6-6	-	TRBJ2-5	TGTGCCAGCAGAATGGAGACCCAGTACTTC	CASRMETQYF
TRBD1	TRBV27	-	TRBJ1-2	TGTGCCAGCAGTTCTCCCCGGACAGGTGACTATGGCTACACCTTC	CASSSPRTGDYGYTF
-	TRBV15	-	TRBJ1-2	TGTGCCACCAGCAGAGGAGGGGTTTTAAGGGAAGGTGGAGGCTACACCTTC	CATSRGGVLREGGGYTF
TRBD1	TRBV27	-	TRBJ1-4	TGTGCCAGCAGGCAGGGGGCTGCAACTAATGAAAAACTGTTTTTT	CASRQGAATNEKLFF